The 25 T cell receptor beta chains listed next were all sequenced from one sample in a study of blood T cell repertoires in COVID-19. This table comes from immunoSEQ multiplex PCR, and its TCRdb copy is limited to in-frame clones, with some not included. The top ten clones hold around 1.7% of a sample with around 280,000 clones, approximately 88% of them seen once. Source material: PBMCs or T cells enriched from blood (not recorded which). The receptor set was obtained from a woman in her 40s who had recovered from COVID-19.

A remark on this clone: The same CDR3 also results from other DNA sequences found in this sample. The V and J genes are TRBV7-2 and TRBJ1-4; 8 nucleotides agree with TRBD1. Germline V CDR1 and CDR2: SGHTA, FQGNSA. The CDR3 runs 14 residues. V was clipped by 3 bases and J by 3 bases; unmatched bases: 0. The CDR3 region is CASSLDRANEKLFF. The CDR3 DNA reads as TGTGCCAGCAGCTTGGACAGGGCTAATGAAAAACTGTTTTTT.

The chain has TRBV18 and TRBJ2-2; 7 bases fit TRBD2. V trimming: 3 bases; J trimming: 1 base; junction bases outside the gene matches: 2. CDR3 size: 15 residues. Germline CDR1 is KGHSH and CDR2 is LQKENI. Written as DNA, the CDR3 is TGTGCCAGCTCACCCCCGGGGGGGAACACCGGGGAGCTGTTTTTT. It translates to CASSPPGGNTGELFF. Supplemented by reference TRBV18 and TRBJ2-2, the full variable domain reads NAGVMQNPRHLVRRRGQEARLRCSPMKGHSHVYWYRQLPEEGLKFMVYLQKENIIDESGMPKERFSAEFPKEGPSILRIQQVVRGDSAAYFCASSPPGGNTGELFFGEGSRLTVL.

The J gene is TRBJ1-1, the V gene TRBV18; D unclear. Germline CDR1 KGHSH, CDR2 LQKENI. This CDR3 is 13 amino acids long. The V end lost 5 bases, the J end lost 2 bases, and 9 bases lay between the germline ends. CDR3 amino acids: CASSLSSNTEAFF. CDR3 nucleotide sequence: TGTGCCAGCTCATTATCGTCCAACACTGAAGCTTTCTTT. The whole variable domain, remainder taken from reference TRBV18 and TRBJ1-1, is NAGVMQNPRHLVRRRGQEARLRCSPMKGHSHVYWYRQLPEEGLKFMVYLQKENIIDESGMPKERFSAEFPKEGPSILRIQQVVRGDSAAYFCASSLSSNTEAFFGQGTRLTVV.

The V and J genes are TRBV5-1 and TRBJ1-4, with D possibly being TRBD1 (6 bases). V was clipped by 5 bases and J by 2 bases, with 13 bases between them. CDR1 is SGHRS and CDR2 is YFSETQ in the germline V gene. There are 15 residues in the CDR3. The CDR3 nucleotides read TGCGCCAGCAGTTTTACAGGGAGCACTAATGAAAAACTGTTTTTT. It yields the protein CASSFTGSTNEKLFF.

For the CDR3, the DNA is TGCGCCAGCAGTCAATCGCGCAGGGGGTTATTCCAGAGAGGAGCTAATGAAAAACTGTTTTTT. It is translated as CASSQSRRGLFQRGANEKLFF. The chain uses TRBV23-1 and TRBJ1-4; 7 bases agree with TRBD1. TRBV23-1 counts as an open reading frame of uncertain function. This CDR3 has 21 amino acids. After removal of 0 bases from V and 3 bases from J, the junction contained 19 bases not matched to a gene.

This chain links TRBV5-4 with TRBJ1-3; 7 positions agree with TRBD1. The germline V gene encodes CDR1 SGHNT and CDR2 YYREEE (reference sequence). This CDR3 is 14 amino acids long. The V and J ends lost 4 bases and 2 bases, in that order; junction bases with no gene match: 3. CDR3 DNA sequence: TGTGCCAGCAGCGTACAGGGGACTGGAAACACCATATATTTT. Its protein is CASSVQGTGNTIYF.

The chain joins TRBV5-1 to TRBJ1-2; tentatively, D is TRBD1 (6 bases). Deletions cut 4 bases from V and 0 bases from J, with 13 bases between. The CDR3 sequence is 15 residues long. CDR1 SGHRS and CDR2 YFSETQ come from the germline V gene. Here the CDR3 reads CASSTRDKANYGYTF. As DNA, the CDR3 is TGCGCCAGCAGCACCCGGGACAAGGCTAACTATGGCTACACCTTC.

The chain recombines TRBV11-1 with TRBJ1-1; D unclear. Trimming took off 2 bases at V and 0 bases at J, with 4 bases between the two ends. The CDR3 runs to 13 residues. In germline, CDR1 is SGHAT, CDR2 FQDESV (reference sequence). DNA for the CDR3: TGTGCCAGCAGCTTAACAGTGAACACTGAAGCTTTCTTT. This sequence encodes CASSLTVNTEAFF.

The chain's CDR3 is CASRGLAGGYNEQFF. In nucleotides, the CDR3 is TGTGCCAGCAGAGGACTAGCGGGGGGCTACAATGAGCAGTTCTTC. This chain links TRBV6-5 with TRBJ2-1, with TRBD2 identical over 14 bases. This CDR3 spans 15 amino acids. V lost 6 bases to trimming and J lost 3 bases; unmatched junction nucleotides: 1. Germline V gene data show CDR1 as MNHEY and CDR2 as SVGAGI.

CDR3 nucleotides: TGTGCCAGCAGCCCTAGGACTAGTAGACAGAATACGCAGTATTTT. This gives the protein CASSPRTSRQNTQYF. The J gene is TRBJ2-3, the V gene TRBV7-9; 7 positions agree with TRBD2. V was pared by 5 bases and J by 7 bases, with 12 bases of the junction left unmatched. The CDR3 covers 15 residues. Germline V lookup: CDR1 SEHNR, CDR2 FQNEAQ (reference sequence).

The chain uses TRBV14 and TRBJ2-7; weak D call: TRBD1 (5 bases). CDR1 is SGHDN, CDR2 FVKESK, per germline. The V gene lost 1 base and the J gene lost 7 bases, with 17 bases spanning the gap. CDR3 size: 15 residues. CDR3 DNA sequence: TGTGCCAGCAGCCAAGTTCTCGCAGGGCTGAGAGAGCAGTACTTC. The encoded protein is CASSQVLAGLREQYF. The full variable domain, in which reference TRBV14 and TRBJ2-7 provide the parts outside the CDR3, is EAGVTQFPSHSVIEKGQTVTLRCDPISGHDNLYWYRRVMGKEIKFLLHFVKESKQDESGMPNNRFLAERTGGTYSTLKVQPAELEDSGVYFCASSQVLAGLREQYFGPGTRLTVT.

The chain employs TRBV7-3 and TRBJ2-1; 13 positions match TRBD2. Looked up from germline, CDR1 is SGHTA and CDR2 is FQGTGA. The CDR3 contains 16 residues. Trimming removed 5 bases from V and 2 bases from J; junction bases left unmatched: 3. Written as DNA, the CDR3 is TGTGCCAGCAGCCCCGGACTAGCGGGGGCCTACAATGAGCAGTTCTTC. Its protein product is CASSPGLAGAYNEQFF.

The J gene is TRBJ1-2, the V gene TRBV4-3; D gene ambiguous. CDR1 LGHNA and CDR2 YSLEER come from the germline V gene. The CDR3 is 17 residues long. The V end was cut by 0 bases, the J end by 3 bases, with 17 bases between. The CDR3 DNA reads as TGCGCCAGCAGCCAAGAGAGGTTAGGCTGGGTGGACTATGGCTACACCTTC. It is translated as CASSQERLGWVDYGYTF.

The chain combines TRBV13 with TRBJ2-1; 7 bases align to TRBD2. The CDR3 runs 16 residues. Trimming took 5 bases from V and 6 from J; bases not matched to a gene: 13. Germline V gives CDR1 PRHDT, CDR2 FYEKMQ (reference sequence). The CDR3 protein is CASSPPRGRVGNEQFF. The CDR3 DNA sequence: TGTGCCAGCAGCCCACCCCGGGGGAGGGTAGGCAATGAGCAGTTCTTC. The complete variable domain, with remaining parts taken from reference TRBV13 and TRBJ2-1, reads AAGVIQSPRHLIKEKRETATLKCYPIPRHDTVYWYQQGPGQDPQFLISFYEKMQSDKGSIPDRFSAQQFSDYHSELNMSSLELGDSALYFCASSPPRGRVGNEQFFGPGTRLTVL.

Points on this clone: Mismatch with germline at one junction end may stem from a read error. This chain uses TRBV9 with TRBJ2-1, with D perhaps TRBD2 (6 bases). Germline assignment: CDR1 SGDLS and CDR2 YYNGEE. The CDR3 is 16 amino acids. CDR3 nucleotides: TGTGCCAGCACCGTAGGGGTGGCGGGGAAATACAATGAGCAGTTCTTC. This gives the protein CASTVGVAGKYNEQFF.

This clone is a singleton in its sample. The same CDR3 is also encoded by other DNA sequences in this sample. The CDR3 DNA reads TGTGCCAGCAGTTACCAGGGAAACACTGAAGCTTTCTTT. This translates into CASSYQGNTEAFF. The chain joins TRBV6-5 to TRBJ1-1, with D maybe TRBD1 (5 bases). The CDR3 sequence is 13 residues long. The ends were cut back, 2 bases at V and 2 bases at J, with 6 bases in the middle. Germline lookup yields CDR1 MNHEY and CDR2 SVGAGI.

The CDR3 sequence is CASSPSNQPQHF. The CDR3 DNA follows: TGTGCCAGCAGTCCGAGCAATCAGCCCCAGCATTTT. The chain recombines TRBV12-3 or TRBV12-4 with TRBJ1-5; D remains unclear. CDR3 length equals 12 residues. V lost 5 bases, J lost 1 base, and 3 bases lay in between.

The chain links TRBV5-1 to TRBJ1-2; 7 bases fit TRBD1. Per germline, CDR1 SGHRS and CDR2 YFSETQ. V shed 4 bases, J shed 2 bases, and the junction held 8 bases outside the gene matches. The CDR3 extends over 15 amino acids. CDR3 in amino acids: CASSPPGQLNYGYTF. CDR3 DNA: TGCGCCAGCAGCCCCCCGGGACAGCTAAACTATGGCTACACCTTC.

The V and J genes are TRBV18 and TRBJ1-6; 7 nucleotides align to TRBD1. Trimming at V came to 4 bases and at J to 10 bases, leaving 4 bases not matched to a gene. Germline CDR1 KGHSH, CDR2 LQKENI. The CDR3 length is 13 residues. The CDR3 bases are TGTGCCAGCTCACAGGGGGCAGAGTCACCCCTCCACTTT. This translates into CASSQGAESPLHF.

This clone was counted once. The chain joins TRBV12-3 or TRBV12-4 to TRBJ1-1; no definite D call. CDR3 length: 12 amino acids. V lost 4 bases and J 11 bases, leaving 14 bases between the germline ends. This chain's CDR3 is CASSSGSAGAFF. The DNA for the CDR3 is TGTGCCAGCAGTTCCGGATCAGCGGGGGCTTTCTTT.

The chain joins TRBV3-1 (or the pseudogene TRBV3-2) to TRBJ1-6; D unclear. CDR1 is LGHDT and CDR2 is YNNKEL in the germline V gene (reference sequence). The V end lost 4 bases, the J end lost 8 bases, and 6 bases lay between the germline ends. The CDR3 length is 12 residues. The CDR3 DNA sequence: TGTGCCAGCAGCCTAGCGGATTCACCCCTCCACTTT. It yields the protein CASSLADSPLHF.

This chain links TRBV6-2 or TRBV6-3 with TRBJ2-3, with 7 bases matching TRBD1. J gave up 4 bases and V 5 bases, and 15 bases lay outside the gene matches. CDR3 length: 17 residues. Germline V CDR1 and CDR2: MNHEY, SVGEGT. The chain's CDR3 is CASSPGGLLLNADTQYF. Here the CDR3 DNA reads TGTGCCAGCAGTCCAGGGGGTCTTCTTTTAAACGCAGATACGCAGTATTTT.

The sample holds one count of this clone. The chain links TRBV27 to TRBJ2-1; D is unclear. This CDR3 has 13 amino acids. V was trimmed by 2 bases and J by 2 bases, leaving 4 bases between them. Germline V gene data show CDR1 as MNHEY and CDR2 as SMNVEV (reference sequence). The CDR3: CASSLAAYNEQFF. CDR3 nucleotides: TGTGCCAGCAGTTTAGCGGCCTACAATGAGCAGTTCTTC.

This sequence joins TRBV9 and TRBJ2-3; 9 bases are a match to TRBD2. The germline CDR1 and CDR2 sequences are SGDLS and YYNGEE. The junction had 5 bases not matched to a gene; V was cut back by 4 bases and J by 2 bases. This CDR3 is 15 amino acids long. CDR3 nucleotide sequence: TGTGCCAGCAGCCTCACTAGCGGGTACACAGATACGCAGTATTTT. Its protein product is CASSLTSGYTDTQYF.

The gene calls are TRBV2 and TRBJ2-3; TRBD1 is a possible D gene (6 bases). CDR3 size: 14 residues. Trimming took off 3 bases at V and 2 bases at J, with 9 bases between the two ends. CDR1 is SNHLY, CDR2 FYNNEI, per germline. Here the CDR3 DNA reads TGTGCCAGCAGTGAGACAGGATACACAGATACGCAGTATTTT. Amino acid sequence: CASSETGYTDTQYF.